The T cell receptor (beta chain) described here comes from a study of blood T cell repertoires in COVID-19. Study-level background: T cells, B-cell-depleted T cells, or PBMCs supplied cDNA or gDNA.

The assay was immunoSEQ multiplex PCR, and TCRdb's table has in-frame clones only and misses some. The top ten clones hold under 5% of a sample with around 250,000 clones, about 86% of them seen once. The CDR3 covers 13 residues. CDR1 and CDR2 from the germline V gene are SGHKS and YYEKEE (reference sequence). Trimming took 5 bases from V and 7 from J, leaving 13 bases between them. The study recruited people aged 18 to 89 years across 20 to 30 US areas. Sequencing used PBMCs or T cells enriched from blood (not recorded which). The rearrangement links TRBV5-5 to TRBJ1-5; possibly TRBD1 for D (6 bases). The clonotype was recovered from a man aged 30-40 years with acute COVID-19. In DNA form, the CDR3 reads TGTGCCAGCAGTCCCGCGGGGGCCCAGCCCCAGCATTTT. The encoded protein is CASSPAGAQPQHF.